This T cell receptor beta chain was recorded in a study of identical twins. Unique molecular identifiers were present on the cDNA, which also gained a universal primer site by template switching. Each CDR3 protein is one row after TCRdb ran MiXCR on the 5' RACE reads. The sample includes approximately 490,000 distinct CDR3 sequences, around 20% seen only once; the top ten take 0.48%. General study findings and limits: Whereas memory repertoires showed no such difference, abundant cord blood beta clonotypes carried fewer insertions. The authors noted that invariant MAIT and iNKT cells could partly confound zero-insertion analyses. Models underestimated TCR alpha sharing (out-of-frame) in monozygotic twins.

This clonotype was seen at least ten times. Its target is not known. The V end lost 1 base, the J end lost 1 base, and 14 bases lay between the germline ends. Germline V gene data show CDR1 as SGHRS and CDR2 as YFSETQ. The CDR3 spans 17 residues. The same specimen was also included in a second study, on yellow fever vaccine responses in identical twins.

Sequencing was carried out using CD4+ T cells sorted from blood. This sequence joins TRBV5-1 and TRBJ2-2; tentative D call: TRBD2 (5 bases). This clonotype was sampled from a young woman in good health. CDR3 in amino acids: CASSLSLSEMNTGELFF. Written as DNA, the CDR3 is TGCGCCAGCAGCTTGAGCCTTAGCGAGATGAACACCGGGGAGCTGTTTTTT.